Below are 21 T cell receptor beta chains sequenced from a single sample in a study of OX40 agonist ivuxolimab in advanced cancers. Profiled with immunoSEQ multiplex PCR; TCRdb holds only in-frame clones, not every one. The sample has approximately 62,000 clones; around 92% are singletons. The sequenced sample was CD4+ or CD8+ T cells sorted from blood, obtained in a trial of the OX40 agonist ivuxolimab. These receptors came from an adult with an advanced solid tumor such as melanoma, head and neck, liver or kidney cancer.

For this clone: The same CDR3 can be traced to other DNA sequences in this sample. This rearrangement joins TRBV5-1 to TRBJ2-7, with TRBD2 as a possible D gene (7 bases). The CDR3 runs 14 residues. Trimming took off 0 bases at V and 7 bases at J, with 14 bases between the two ends. Germline V CDR1 and CDR2: SGHRS, YFSETQ. In DNA, the CDR3 is TGCGCCAGCAGCTTGGGGGGGGGCTTGGGTGAGCAGTACTTC. This encodes CASSLGGGLGEQYF. Together with reference TRBV5-1 and TRBJ2-7, the CDR3 gives the full variable domain: KAGVTQTPRYLIKTRGQQVTLSCSPISGHRSVSWYQQTPGQGLQFLFEYFSETQRNKGNFPGRFSGRQFSNSRSEMNVSTLELGDSALYLCASSLGGGLGEQYFGPGTRLTVT.

This chain links TRBV6-5 with TRBJ2-1, with D perhaps matching TRBD1 (8 bases). In germline, CDR1 is MNHEY, CDR2 SVGAGI. The CDR3 has 15 residues. V lost 6 bases and J 4 bases, leaving 16 bases between the germline ends. The CDR3 nucleotides read TGTGCCAGCAGCCCGACAGGGGAGGGGTACAATGAGCAGTTCTTC. This translates into CASSPTGEGYNEQFF.

The chain links TRBV30 to TRBJ1-5; a weak D match, TRBD1 (6 bases). V was shortened by 0 bases and J by 2 bases, with 11 bases between the two germline ends. CDR3 length equals 15 residues. Germline V CDR1 and CDR2: GTSNPN, SVGIG (reference sequence). The CDR3 loop reads CAWSVNRAGNQPQHF. Written as DNA, the CDR3 is TGTGCCTGGAGTGTTAACAGGGCGGGCAATCAGCCCCAGCATTTT.

The chain joins TRBV5-1 to TRBJ2-7, with D possibly TRBD2 on 6 matching bases. The V end was cut by 2 bases, the J end by 4 bases, with 7 bases between. The CDR3 loop spans 12 amino acids. CDR1 is SGHRS and CDR2 is YFSETQ in the germline V gene. The CDR3: CASSFGGYEQYF. In DNA form, the CDR3 reads TGCGCCAGCAGCTTCGGGGGTTACGAGCAGTACTTC.

The V gene is TRBV2, the J gene TRBJ1-3; 9 bases align to TRBD1. Losses at the gene ends were 3 bases for V and 4 bases for J; bases not matched to a gene: 4. Germline values: CDR1 SNHLY, CDR2 FYNNEI. The CDR3 runs to 15 residues. The CDR3 DNA is TGTGCCAGCAGTGACAACAGGGGGCACGGAAACACCATATATTTT. It yields the protein CASSDNRGHGNTIYF.

J is TRBJ2-3 and V is TRBV6-6, with D perhaps TRBD1 (6 bases). V shed 3 bases and J shed 1 base, with 14 bases lying between them. From germline, CDR1 is MNHNY and CDR2 SVGAGI (reference sequence). There are 16 residues in the CDR3. The CDR3 region is CASSYPQGKGTDTQYF. The CDR3 region has the DNA TGTGCCAGCAGTTATCCTCAGGGGAAGGGCACAGATACGCAGTATTTT.

This rearrangement joins TRBV4-2 to TRBJ2-7; TRBD2 agrees at 12 bases. V gave up 2 bases and J gave up 6 bases; unmatched junction bases: 5. The CDR3 has 15 residues. CDR1 LGHNA and CDR2 YNFKEQ come from the germline V gene. The DNA of the CDR3 is TGTGCCAGCAGCCAAACACTGACTAGCGGGAGCGAGCAGTACTTC. Translating it yields CASSQTLTSGSEQYF.

The CDR3 spells CASSLGSRDTYEQYF. The CDR3, as DNA: TGTGCCAGCAGCTTGGGATCCAGGGATACCTACGAGCAGTACTTC. V gene TRBV11-3 combines with J gene TRBJ2-7; tentatively, D is TRBD1 (5 bases). This CDR3 region has 15 residues. Germline V lookup: CDR1 SGHNT, CDR2 YENEEA. The V end was cut by 3 bases, the J end by 2 bases, with 14 bases between.

This chain connects TRBV4-1 to TRBJ2-2, with D possibly called TRBD1 or TRBD2 (5 bases each). V shed 3 bases and J shed 0 bases, with 14 bases lying between them. The CDR3 has 17 amino acids. CDR1 MGHRA and CDR2 YSYEKL come from the germline V gene. This CDR3 reads CASSQLGDPANTGELFF. CDR3 nucleotide sequence: TGCGCCAGCAGCCAGTTGGGGGACCCCGCGAACACCGGGGAGCTGTTTTTT.

CDR3: CASSPVDRGAFNGYTF. Here the CDR3 DNA reads TGTGCCAGCAGCCCCGTAGACAGGGGGGCATTCAATGGCTACACCTTC. V is TRBV7-2 and J is TRBJ1-2; 9 nucleotides agree with TRBD1. Germline values: CDR1 SGHTA, CDR2 FQGNSA. The ends lost 5 bases at V and 6 bases at J; junction bases unmatched: 13. This CDR3 spans 16 amino acids.

This clone has just one count. The chain is built from TRBV5-1 and TRBJ2-7; 9 bases align to TRBD2. Trimming removed 4 bases from V and 2 bases from J; junction bases left unmatched: 1. Germline V gene sequence: CDR1 SGHRS, CDR2 YFSETQ. This CDR3 spans 13 amino acids. The chain's CDR3 is CASSRTSAYEQYF. CDR3 nucleotide sequence: TGCGCCAGCAGCCGGACTAGCGCCTACGAGCAGTACTTC.

This sequence joins TRBV7-6 and TRBJ1-2, with TRBD1 identical over 7 bases. Losses at the gene ends were 8 bases for V and 9 bases for J; bases not matched to a gene: 6. Germline V gene sequence: CDR1 SGHVS, CDR2 FNYEAQ. The CDR3 loop spans 11 amino acids. In DNA form, the CDR3 reads TGTGCCAGCGGACAGGTGGGAAGCTACACCTTC. It codes for CASGQVGSYTF. The variable domain in full, completed from reference TRBV7-6 and TRBJ1-2, reads GAGVSQSPRYKVTKRGQDVALRCDPISGHVSLYWYRQALGQGPEFLTYFNYEAQQDKSGLPNDRFSAERPEGSISTLTIQRTEQRDSAMYRCASGQVGSYTFGSGTRLTVV.

The rearrangement joins TRBV5-5 to TRBJ2-7; D is undetermined. Germline CDR1 and CDR2: SGHKS and YYEKEE (reference sequence). Trimming cost V 0 bases and J 4 bases, with 5 bases left between them. This CDR3 is 12 amino acids long. As DNA, the CDR3 is TGTGCCAGCAGCTTGGCCAGGTACGAGCAGTACTTC. This codes for CASSLARYEQYF.

The V and J genes are TRBV7-6 and TRBJ1-1; no reliable D call. Germline V gene lookup returns CDR1 SGHVS and CDR2 FNYEAQ. The CDR3 totals 14 residues. V was cut by 0 bases and J by 1 base, with 6 bases left in between. CDR3 region: CASSLARGNTEAFF. DNA of the CDR3: TGTGCCAGCAGCTTAGCGCGGGGGAACACTGAAGCTTTCTTT.

The chain couples TRBV5-4 to TRBJ2-1; TRBD2 matches at 11 bases. CDR3 size: 15 residues. Germline CDR1 reads SGHNT; CDR2 reads YYREEE (reference sequence). The V gene end was trimmed by 2 bases and the J gene end by 9 bases; junction bases not matched to a gene: 7. CDR3 loop: CASSFWLAGGGEQFF. The CDR3 bases are TGTGCCAGCAGCTTCTGGCTAGCGGGAGGAGGTGAGCAGTTCTTC.

This chain connects TRBV11-2 to TRBJ2-5; D is undetermined. Trimming pared 5 bases from V and 1 base from J, leaving 8 bases between. The CDR3 runs to 13 residues. Looked up from germline, CDR1 is SGHAT and CDR2 is FQNNGV. The CDR3 sequence: CASSPRVQETQYF. The CDR3 coding sequence is TGTGCCAGCAGCCCCCGGGTCCAAGAGACCCAGTACTTC.

The rearrangement joins TRBV11-2 to TRBJ1-3, with D possibly being TRBD1 (6 bases). This CDR3 region has 17 residues. Trimming took off 1 base at V and 0 bases at J, with 13 bases between the two ends. Germline V gene sequence: CDR1 SGHAT, CDR2 FQNNGV. In DNA form, the CDR3 reads TGTGCCAGCAGCTTAGCCGGGGGGGGCCTCTCTGGAAACACCATATATTTT. Translating it yields CASSLAGGGLSGNTIYF.

This rearrangement joins TRBV4-1 to TRBJ2-5; 8 nucleotides align to TRBD1. The V segment lost 0 bases and the J segment 5 bases; nucleotides outside the gene matches: 8. Germline CDR1 MGHRA, CDR2 YSYEKL. The CDR3 is 16 amino acids. CDR3 DNA sequence: TGCGCCAGCAGCCAAGATGGGCAGGGGGCAGGGGAGACCCAGTACTTC. This translates into CASSQDGQGAGETQYF.

V usage is TRBV5-6 and J usage is TRBJ2-1; no clear D gene. This CDR3 spans 16 amino acids. Trimming took off 0 bases at V and 9 bases at J, with 19 bases between the two ends. CDR1 SGHDT and CDR2 YYEEEE come from the germline V gene. CDR3 nucleotide sequence: TGTGCCAGCAGCTTGGGGGCAGCTCCGATCCAAGGTGAGCAGTTCTTC. Amino acid sequence: CASSLGAAPIQGEQFF.

The chain employs TRBV11-2 and TRBJ2-5; D gene ambiguous. Germline CDR1 SGHAT, CDR2 FQNNGV. V lost 0 bases to trimming and J lost 1 base, with 6 bases between them. CDR3 size: 14 residues. The CDR3 region is CASSLEGIQETQYF. In nucleotides, the CDR3 is TGTGCCAGCAGCTTAGAAGGGATCCAAGAGACCCAGTACTTC. The whole variable domain, remainder taken from reference TRBV11-2 and TRBJ2-5, is EAGVAQSPRYKIIEKRQSVAFWCNPISGHATLYWYQQILGQGPKLLIQFQNNGVVDDSQLPKDRFSAERLKGVDSTLKIQPAKLEDSAVYLCASSLEGIQETQYFGPGTRLLVL.

By share, this clone ranks as medium-sized. This specimen includes other DNA sequences encoding the same CDR3. The chain uses TRBV19 and TRBJ2-7; 9 nucleotides match TRBD2. Per germline, CDR1 LNHDA and CDR2 SQIVND (reference sequence). Trimming at V came to 3 bases and at J to 7 bases, leaving 4 bases not matched to a gene. The CDR3 spans 13 residues. CDR3 sequence reads: CASSIASGDEQYF. The DNA for the CDR3 is TGTGCCAGTAGTATTGCTAGCGGGGATGAGCAGTACTTC.